The 8 T cell receptor beta chains below were found in one sample sequenced in a study of blood T cell repertoires in COVID-19. TCRdb's table, derived via immunoSEQ multiplex PCR, lists solely in-frame clones and lacks some. The data hold 150,000 to 200,000 clones, with 70% to 90% observed a single time. The sequenced sample consisted of peripheral blood. Receptors originate from a woman aged 80 or over in a cohort sampled during active or convalescent COVID-19.

The chain has TRBV28 and TRBJ1-4; 8 bases match TRBD1. V lost 5 bases and J lost 7; bases outside the gene matches: 6. The CDR3 runs to 14 residues. Germline-derived CDR1 and CDR2 are MDHEN and SYDVKM. CDR3: CASSIQGEGEKLFF. For the CDR3, the DNA is TGTGCCAGCAGTATACAGGGGGAGGGTGAAAAACTGTTTTTT.

This chain uses TRBV2 with TRBJ1-2; 7 bases fit TRBD1. J gave up 9 bases and V 3 bases, and 7 bases lay outside the gene matches. The CDR3 runs to 13 residues. CDR1 and CDR2 from the germline V gene are SNHLY and FYNNEI. CDR3 DNA sequence: TGTGCCAGCAGTGATGACAGGGACGGTAGCTACACCTTC. Its protein product is CASSDDRDGSYTF.

The chain employs TRBV24-1 and TRBJ2-7, with 10 bases matching TRBD1. This CDR3 is built from 15 residues. Germline CDR1 and CDR2: KGHDR and SFDVKD. J lost 3 bases, V lost 4 bases, and 5 bases had no gene match. CDR3 sequence reads: CATSDPGQGRYEQYF. Here the CDR3 DNA reads TGTGCCACCAGTGACCCGGGACAGGGGCGCTACGAGCAGTACTTC.

The genes are TRBV9 and TRBJ2-7; 8 bases agree with TRBD1. This CDR3 spans 15 amino acids. With V trimmed by 2 bases and J by 7 bases, 11 bases remained unmatched. CDR1 SGDLS and CDR2 YYNGEE come from the germline V gene. For the CDR3, the DNA is TGTGCCAGCAGCGTCACCGGGACAGGAGAACGGGAGCAGTACTTC. Its protein product is CASSVTGTGEREQYF. The full variable domain, with the rest looked up from reference TRBV9 and TRBJ2-7, is DSGVTQTPKHLITATGQRVTLRCSPRSGDLSVYWYQQSLDQGLQFLIQYYNGEERAKGNILERFSAQQFPDLHSELNLSSLELGDSALYFCASSVTGTGEREQYFGPGTRLTVT.

V and J are TRBV11-2 and TRBJ1-4; no clear D gene. The CDR3 consists of 15 residues. Germline CDR1 reads SGHAT; CDR2 reads FQNNGV. V shed 1 base and J shed 10 bases, with 16 bases lying between them. The CDR3 loop is CASSLGLVQSGKLFF. Here the CDR3 DNA reads TGTGCCAGCAGCTTAGGTTTGGTCCAGTCGGGAAAACTGTTTTTT.

J is TRBJ1-2 and V is TRBV6-5; a possible D gene is TRBD1 (6 bases). Germline CDR1 MNHEY, CDR2 SVGAGI. There are 12 residues in the CDR3. Trimming left V 6 bases short and J 7 bases short, with 12 bases between. The CDR3: CASRSTGTGYTF. The DNA for the CDR3 is TGTGCCAGCAGGTCAACAGGGACTGGCTACACCTTC.

The CDR3 nucleotides are TGTGCCAGCAGCCCATTAACTAGCGGGGGGGCCAATGAGCAGTTCTTC. Translating gives CASSPLTSGGANEQFF. This chain joins TRBV4-2 and TRBJ2-1; 13 positions match TRBD2. This CDR3 is built from 16 residues. The germline V gene has CDR1 LGHNA and CDR2 YNFKEQ. V was clipped by 4 bases and J by 6 bases; unmatched bases: 6.

The chain is built from TRBV5-1 and TRBJ1-6, with a tentative D call TRBD1 (6 bases). Looked up from germline, CDR1 is SGHRS and CDR2 is YFSETQ. The CDR3 covers 16 residues. V was trimmed by 2 bases and J by 6 bases, leaving 15 bases between them. CDR3 protein: CASSFGGAGINSPLHF. The CDR3 region has the DNA TGCGCCAGCAGCTTTGGGGGGGCTGGTATTAATTCACCCCTCCACTTT.